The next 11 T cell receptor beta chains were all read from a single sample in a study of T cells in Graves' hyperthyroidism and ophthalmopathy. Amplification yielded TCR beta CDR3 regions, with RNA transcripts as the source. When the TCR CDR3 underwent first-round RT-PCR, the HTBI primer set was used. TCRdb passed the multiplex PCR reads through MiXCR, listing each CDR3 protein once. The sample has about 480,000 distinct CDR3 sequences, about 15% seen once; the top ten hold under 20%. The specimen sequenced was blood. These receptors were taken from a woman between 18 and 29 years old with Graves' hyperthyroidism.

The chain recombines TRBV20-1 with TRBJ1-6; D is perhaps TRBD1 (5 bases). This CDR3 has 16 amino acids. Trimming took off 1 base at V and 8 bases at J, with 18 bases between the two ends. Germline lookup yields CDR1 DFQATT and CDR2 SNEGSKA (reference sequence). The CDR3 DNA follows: TGCAGTGCTAGAGCCGTGCAGGGAGTAGACGATTCACCCCTCCACTTT. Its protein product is CSARAVQGVDDSPLHF.

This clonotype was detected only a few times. The CDR3 bases are TGTGCCAGTAGTATCCCTGACAGGGCGGGCGACGAGCAGTACTTC. This codes for CASSIPDRAGDEQYF. The chain recombines TRBV19 with TRBJ2-7; 7 bases fit TRBD1. Germline V CDR1 and CDR2: LNHDA, SQIVND (reference sequence). The CDR3 contains 15 residues. V gave up 3 bases and J gave up 5 bases; unmatched junction bases: 10.

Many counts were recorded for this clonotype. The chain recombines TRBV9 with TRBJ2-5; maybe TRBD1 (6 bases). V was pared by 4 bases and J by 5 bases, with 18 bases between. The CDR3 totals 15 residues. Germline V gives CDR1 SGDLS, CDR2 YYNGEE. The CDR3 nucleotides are TGTGCCAGCAGCACCAGAGGGGGTTTGCGGGAGACCCAGTACTTC. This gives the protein CASSTRGGLRETQYF. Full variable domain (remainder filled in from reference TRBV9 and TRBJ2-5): DSGVTQTPKHLITATGQRVTLRCSPRSGDLSVYWYQQSLDQGLQFLIQYYNGEERAKGNILERFSAQQFPDLHSELNLSSLELGDSALYFCASSTRGGLRETQYFGPGTRLLVL.

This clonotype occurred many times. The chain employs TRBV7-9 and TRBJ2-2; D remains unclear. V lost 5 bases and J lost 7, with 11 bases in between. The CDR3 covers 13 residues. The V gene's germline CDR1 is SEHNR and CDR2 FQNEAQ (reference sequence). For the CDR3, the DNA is TGTGCCAGCAGCCCCAAAGCTTACGGGGAGCTGTTTTTT. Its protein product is CASSPKAYGELFF.

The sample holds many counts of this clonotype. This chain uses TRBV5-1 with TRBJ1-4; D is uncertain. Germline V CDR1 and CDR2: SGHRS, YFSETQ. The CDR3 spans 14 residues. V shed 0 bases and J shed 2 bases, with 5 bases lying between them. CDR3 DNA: TGCGCCAGCAGCTTGGTTGGTACTAATGAAAAACTGTTTTTT. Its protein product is CASSLVGTNEKLFF.

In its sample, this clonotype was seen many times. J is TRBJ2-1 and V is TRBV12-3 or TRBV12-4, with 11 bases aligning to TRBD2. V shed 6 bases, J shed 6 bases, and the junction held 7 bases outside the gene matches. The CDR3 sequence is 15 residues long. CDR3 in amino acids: CASSLLAGVGNEQFF. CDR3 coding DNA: TGTGCCAGCAGCCTACTAGCGGGAGTGGGCAATGAGCAGTTCTTC.

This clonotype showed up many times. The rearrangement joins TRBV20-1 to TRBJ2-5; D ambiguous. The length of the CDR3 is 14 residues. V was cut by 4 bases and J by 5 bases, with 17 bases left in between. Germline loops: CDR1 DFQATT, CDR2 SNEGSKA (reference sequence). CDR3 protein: CSATRPPAKETQYF. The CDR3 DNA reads TGCAGTGCTACCCGACCCCCTGCTAAGGAGACCCAGTACTTC.

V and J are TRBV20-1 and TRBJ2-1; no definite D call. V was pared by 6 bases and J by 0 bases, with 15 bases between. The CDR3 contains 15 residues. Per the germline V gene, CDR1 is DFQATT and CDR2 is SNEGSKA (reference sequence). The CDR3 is CSATLPLSSYNEQFF. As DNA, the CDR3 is TGCAGTGCCACCCTCCCACTAAGCTCCTACAATGAGCAGTTCTTC.

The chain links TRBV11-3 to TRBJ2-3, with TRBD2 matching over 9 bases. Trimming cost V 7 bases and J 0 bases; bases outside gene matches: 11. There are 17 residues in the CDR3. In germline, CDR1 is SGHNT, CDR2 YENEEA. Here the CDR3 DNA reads TGTGCCAGCACCCTCCCGGGGCTAGCGGGAAGCACAGATACGCAGTATTTT. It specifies CASTLPGLAGSTDTQYF.

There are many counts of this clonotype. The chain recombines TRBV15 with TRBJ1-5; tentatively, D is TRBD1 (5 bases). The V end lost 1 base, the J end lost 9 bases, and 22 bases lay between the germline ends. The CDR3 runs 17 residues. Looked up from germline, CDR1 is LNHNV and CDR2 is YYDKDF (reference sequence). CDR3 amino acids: CATSRVVGGGTGRPQHF. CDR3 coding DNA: TGTGCCACCAGCAGAGTGGTTGGGGGTGGAACAGGTCGGCCCCAGCATTTT.

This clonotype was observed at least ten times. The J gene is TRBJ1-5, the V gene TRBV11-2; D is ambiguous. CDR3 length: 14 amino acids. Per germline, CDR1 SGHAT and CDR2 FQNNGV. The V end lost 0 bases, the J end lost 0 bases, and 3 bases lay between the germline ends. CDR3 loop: CASSLDLSNQPQHF. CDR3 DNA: TGTGCCAGCAGCTTAGACCTTAGCAATCAGCCCCAGCATTTT.